This T cell receptor (beta chain) was sequenced for a study of cytomegalovirus exposure and HLA in healthy donors. Healthy bone marrow donors supplied every sample. Per the germline V gene, CDR1 is MNHEY and CDR2 is SMNVEV (reference sequence). The CDR3 covers 13 residues. V was clipped by 6 bases and J by 7 bases, with 15 bases between them. Concerning this clone itself: Its antigen is not known.

Use of 60 Vbeta and 13 Jbeta primers characterized the PCR. Measured with immunoSEQ multiplex PCR; TCRdb has only the in-frame clones, and not every one. The sample has roughly 78,000 clones, approximately 70% seen once. Overall study results and limits: Earlier findings revealed that most TCR beta V segments proved productive either about 90% or about 30% of the time. Follow-up analysis later connected one missense variant in DCLRE1C with trimming of TCR beta V- and J-genes.

The sequenced material came from PBMCs. V and J are TRBV27 and TRBJ1-1; weak D call: TRBD1 (6 bases). The receptor comes from a man aged 35 to 55 in good health and CMV-seropositive. CDR3 in DNA: TGTGCCAGCAGCCGGGTTGTGGACAGTGAAGCTTTCTTT. This codes for CASSRVVDSEAFF.